This is a list of T cell receptor beta chains from one sample in a study of blood T cell repertoires in COVID-19. Profiled with immunoSEQ multiplex PCR; TCRdb holds only in-frame clones, not every one. The sample holds 150,000 to 180,000 clones, approximately 85% seen once. Sequenced sample: peripheral blood. Source of these receptors: a man aged 55-75 years with COVID-19, enrolled during active disease. Both conserved end residues are part of each CDR3. The D gene is left open where the match is weak. Clone size is not always given. Where it is, it says once, few, many or a class for expanded clones.

v_call: TRBV3-1/TRBV3-2
clone_size: NA
d_call: NA
j_call: TRBJ2-7
cdr3_length: 16
cdr3_nt: TGTGCCAGCAGCCGAACCCGTGACAGCCCTCCCTACGAGCAGTACTTC
cdr3_aa: CASSRTRDSPPYEQYF

v_call: TRBV5-1
clone_size: NA
d_call: NA
j_call: TRBJ1-4
cdr3_length: 13
cdr3_nt: TGCGCCAGCAGCCCGGCCCAGGGTGAAAAACTGTTTTTT
cdr3_aa: CASSPAQGEKLFF

v_call: TRBV24-1
clone_size: few
d_call: NA
j_call: TRBJ1-5
cdr3_length: 17
cdr3_nt: TGTGCCACCTCTCACGGTCGGGGGGCTAATAGCAATCAGCCCCAGCATTTT
cdr3_aa: CATSHGRGANSNQPQHF

v_call: TRBV7-9
clone_size: NA
d_call: NA
j_call: TRBJ1-6
cdr3_length: 15
cdr3_nt: TGTGCCAGCAGCTTACAACCAACAGGGAATTCACCCCTCCACTTT
cdr3_aa: CASSLQPTGNSPLHF

v_call: TRBV24-1
clone_size: NA
d_call: TRBD2
j_call: TRBJ2-7
cdr3_length: 16
cdr3_nt: TGTGCCACCAGTGATATGACTAGCGGGAGACCCTACGAGCAGTACTTC
cdr3_aa: CATSDMTSGRPYEQYF

v_call: TRBV7-9
clone_size: NA
d_call: TRBD1
j_call: TRBJ1-1
cdr3_length: 18
cdr3_nt: TGTGCCAGCAGCTTCGAATGGGACAGGGGGGTCATGAACACTGAAGCTTTCTTT
cdr3_aa: CASSFEWDRGVMNTEAFF

v_call: TRBV7-2
clone_size: NA
d_call: TRBD2
j_call: TRBJ2-7
cdr3_length: 15
cdr3_nt: TGTGCCAGCAGCTTACGTCTAGCGGGGACCTACGAGCAGTACTTC
cdr3_aa: CASSLRLAGTYEQYF

v_call: TRBV7-9
clone_size: NA
d_call: NA
j_call: TRBJ1-2
cdr3_length: 13
cdr3_nt: TGTGCCAGCAGTCCTGAGCGTTTCTATGGCTACACCTTC
cdr3_aa: CASSPERFYGYTF

v_call: TRBV6-1
clone_size: NA
d_call: TRBD1
j_call: TRBJ2-2
cdr3_length: 18
cdr3_nt: TGTGCCAGCAGTGAAGTATGGGGCGGGGACAGGGGGCTACTGAGGCTGTTTTTT
cdr3_aa: CASSEVWGGDRGLLRLFF

v_call: TRBV6-6
clone_size: NA
d_call: NA
j_call: TRBJ1-1
cdr3_length: 13
cdr3_nt: TGTGCCAGCAGTTACAACAGGAACACTGAAGCTTTCTTT
cdr3_aa: CASSYNRNTEAFF

v_call: TRBV30
clone_size: NA
d_call: NA
j_call: TRBJ1-2
cdr3_length: 14
cdr3_nt: TGTGCCTGGACAATACCGAGAACTAACTATGGCTACACCTTC
cdr3_aa: CAWTIPRTNYGYTF

v_call: TRBV5-8
clone_size: few
d_call: NA
j_call: TRBJ2-1
cdr3_length: 14
cdr3_nt: TGTGCCAGCCTCTACGTTTGGTCCTACAATGAGCAGTTCTTC
cdr3_aa: CASLYVWSYNEQFF

v_call: TRBV7-2
clone_size: NA
d_call: NA
j_call: TRBJ2-1
cdr3_length: 15
cdr3_nt: TGTGCCAGCAGCCCCTCAAGGGGGTTCTACAATGAGCAGTTCTTC
cdr3_aa: CASSPSRGFYNEQFF

v_call: TRBV27
clone_size: few
d_call: NA
j_call: TRBJ1-3
cdr3_length: 18
cdr3_nt: TGTGCCAGCAGTTTCTCAAGTGTGGGAGTAGGCTCCGGAAACACCATATATTTT
cdr3_aa: CASSFSSVGVGSGNTIYF

v_call: TRBV6-1
clone_size: NA
d_call: TRBD1
j_call: TRBJ2-5
cdr3_length: 15
cdr3_nt: TGTGCCAGCAGTGAATTCGGCAGGGGGTTGGAGACCCAGTACTTC
cdr3_aa: CASSEFGRGLETQYF

v_call: TRBV28
clone_size: NA
d_call: TRBD1
j_call: TRBJ1-5
cdr3_length: 15
cdr3_nt: TGTGCCAGCAATCCGGGAACAGGGGGCTTTGAGCCCCAGCATTTT
cdr3_aa: CASNPGTGGFEPQHF

v_call: TRBV4-3
clone_size: NA
d_call: TRBD2
j_call: TRBJ2-1
cdr3_length: 20
cdr3_nt: TGCGCCAGCAGCCAAGATTTCCGTCTAGCGGGAAGATCCTTCTACAATGAGCAGTTCTTC
cdr3_aa: CASSQDFRLAGRSFYNEQFF

v_call: TRBV7-2
clone_size: NA
d_call: NA
j_call: TRBJ2-4
cdr3_length: 16
cdr3_nt: TGTGCCAGCAGCTTACCAGGGTTACTAGCCAAAAACATTCAGTACTTC
cdr3_aa: CASSLPGLLAKNIQYF

v_call: TRBV5-1
clone_size: NA
d_call: NA
j_call: TRBJ1-6
cdr3_length: 13
cdr3_nt: TGCGCCAGCAGCCCCCGAGGAGGTCAGCCCCTCCACTTT
cdr3_aa: CASSPRGGQPLHF

v_call: TRBV12-3/TRBV12-4
clone_size: NA
d_call: NA
j_call: TRBJ2-7
cdr3_length: 12
cdr3_nt: TGTGCCAGCAGTCTACAGGGTTACGAGCAGTACTTC
cdr3_aa: CASSLQGYEQYF

v_call: TRBV2
clone_size: NA
d_call: TRBD1
j_call: TRBJ1-1
cdr3_length: 15
cdr3_nt: TGTGCCAGCAGGAGGGACAGGGTGGAAGGCACTGAAGCTTTCTTT
cdr3_aa: CASRRDRVEGTEAFF

v_call: TRBV11-2
clone_size: NA
d_call: TRBD2
j_call: TRBJ2-1
cdr3_length: 16
cdr3_nt: TGTGCCAGCAGCCACCTCGGGACTAGCGGGAGAGTAGGTCAGTTCTTC
cdr3_aa: CASSHLGTSGRVGQFF

v_call: TRBV7-2
clone_size: NA
d_call: NA
j_call: TRBJ1-2
cdr3_length: 12
cdr3_nt: TGTGCCAGCAGCTTAGTTCTCCATGGCTACACCTTC
cdr3_aa: CASSLVLHGYTF

v_call: TRBV6-5
clone_size: NA
d_call: NA
j_call: TRBJ1-1
cdr3_length: 13
cdr3_nt: TGTGCCAGCCAAACGAAATCAACAGGTTTGGCTTTCTTT
cdr3_aa: CASQTKSTGLAFF

v_call: TRBV5-1
clone_size: NA
d_call: TRBD1
j_call: TRBJ1-2
cdr3_length: 14
cdr3_nt: TGCGCCAGCAGCTCCATGGGGGACAGCTATGGCTACACCTTC
cdr3_aa: CASSSMGDSYGYTF

v_call: TRBV12-3/TRBV12-4
clone_size: NA
d_call: TRBD1
j_call: TRBJ1-2
cdr3_length: 13
cdr3_nt: TGTGCCAGCATCTCGACAGGGTCCTATGGCTACACCTTC
cdr3_aa: CASISTGSYGYTF

v_call: TRBV19
clone_size: NA
d_call: TRBD1
j_call: TRBJ2-3
cdr3_length: 16
cdr3_nt: TGTGCCAGTAGTATAGCCCCGGACAGGGAGGTAGATACGCAGTATTTT
cdr3_aa: CASSIAPDREVDTQYF

v_call: TRBV10-3
clone_size: once
d_call: TRBD1
j_call: TRBJ1-1
cdr3_length: 14
cdr3_nt: TGTGCCATCAGTGTGACAGGGGCGAACACTGAAGCTTTCTTT
cdr3_aa: CAISVTGANTEAFF

v_call: TRBV6-1
clone_size: NA
d_call: TRBD2
j_call: TRBJ2-2
cdr3_length: 16
cdr3_nt: TGTGCCAGCGGTGAACTAGCGGGGGGTGGAGCCGGGGAGCTGTTTTTT
cdr3_aa: CASGELAGGGAGELFF

v_call: TRBV10-3
clone_size: NA
d_call: NA
j_call: TRBJ1-1
cdr3_length: 13
cdr3_nt: TGTGCCATCAGCTTGACGGGGGAAACTGAAGCTTTCTTT
cdr3_aa: CAISLTGETEAFF

v_call: TRBV2
clone_size: few
d_call: NA
j_call: TRBJ1-5
cdr3_length: 16
cdr3_nt: TGTGCCAGCAGTGACGCCCTTCGGGGGAGCAATCAGCCCCAGCATTTT
cdr3_aa: CASSDALRGSNQPQHF

v_call: TRBV2
clone_size: NA
d_call: TRBD2
j_call: TRBJ2-5
cdr3_length: 16
cdr3_nt: TGTGCCAGCGAATGGACTAGCGGGATCCGGGGGGAGACCCAGTACTTC
cdr3_aa: CASEWTSGIRGETQYF

v_call: TRBV7-2
clone_size: NA
d_call: TRBD2
j_call: TRBJ2-1
cdr3_length: 16
cdr3_nt: TGTGCCAGCAGCTCCCGCAATAGCGGGAGCAGCTATGAGCAGTTCTTC
cdr3_aa: CASSSRNSGSSYEQFF

v_call: TRBV9
clone_size: NA
d_call: NA
j_call: TRBJ2-1
cdr3_length: 15
cdr3_nt: TGTGCCAGCAGCGTAGCTCCTAGCGAATACAATGAGCAGTTCTTC
cdr3_aa: CASSVAPSEYNEQFF

v_call: TRBV6-2/TRBV6-3
clone_size: NA
d_call: TRBD1
j_call: TRBJ2-1
cdr3_length: 17
cdr3_nt: TGTGCCAGCAGTTATTCGCCGGGACAGGGGGCGAGGAATGAGCAGTTCTTC
cdr3_aa: CASSYSPGQGARNEQFF

v_call: TRBV5-5
clone_size: NA
d_call: NA
j_call: TRBJ1-2
cdr3_length: 13
cdr3_nt: TGTGCCAGCAGCCAAACAGGAACCCATGGCTACACCTTC
cdr3_aa: CASSQTGTHGYTF

v_call: TRBV11-1
clone_size: NA
d_call: TRBD2
j_call: TRBJ2-7
cdr3_length: 13
cdr3_nt: TGTGCCAGCAGCCGGACTAGTCTGGTCGAGCAGTACTTC
cdr3_aa: CASSRTSLVEQYF

v_call: TRBV5-8
clone_size: NA
d_call: NA
j_call: TRBJ2-1
cdr3_length: 18
cdr3_nt: TGTGCCAGCAGCTTGCGGGGGGCAGGCAGGCGAGTGGACAATGAGCAGTTCTTC
cdr3_aa: CASSLRGAGRRVDNEQFF

v_call: TRBV7-2
clone_size: NA
d_call: TRBD1
j_call: TRBJ1-4
cdr3_length: 15
cdr3_nt: TGTGCCAGCAGCTTAGAGGGACAGGGGTATGAAAAACTGTTTTTT
cdr3_aa: CASSLEGQGYEKLFF

v_call: TRBV3-1/TRBV3-2
clone_size: NA
d_call: NA
j_call: TRBJ1-1
cdr3_length: 15
cdr3_nt: TGTGCCAGCAGCCTCCGGACAGCTACTAACACTGAAGCTTTCTTT
cdr3_aa: CASSLRTATNTEAFF

v_call: TRBV18
clone_size: NA
d_call: NA
j_call: TRBJ1-1
cdr3_length: 12
cdr3_nt: TGTGCCAGCTCATCCCGCGTCGCTGAAGCTTTCTTT
cdr3_aa: CASSSRVAEAFF

v_call: TRBV10-3
clone_size: NA
d_call: TRBD1
j_call: TRBJ1-6
cdr3_length: 15
cdr3_nt: TGTGCCATCAGTGAGGAGGACAGGGGAAATTCACCCCTCCACTTT
cdr3_aa: CAISEEDRGNSPLHF

v_call: TRBV3-1/TRBV3-2
clone_size: NA
d_call: NA
j_call: TRBJ1-5
cdr3_length: 20
cdr3_nt: TGTGCCAGCAGCCACCACATAAAATCCGGGTCTCCTAATCCCAATCAGCCCCAGCATTTT
cdr3_aa: CASSHHIKSGSPNPNQPQHF

v_call: TRBV16
clone_size: NA
d_call: NA
j_call: TRBJ1-1
cdr3_length: 13
cdr3_nt: TGTGCCAGCAGCCACCAGGGCATGGCTGAAGCTTTCTTT
cdr3_aa: CASSHQGMAEAFF

v_call: TRBV30
clone_size: NA
d_call: NA
j_call: TRBJ2-2
cdr3_length: 12
cdr3_nt: TGTGCCTGGAGTGTCAATACCGGGGAGCTGTTTTTT
cdr3_aa: CAWSVNTGELFF

v_call: TRBV5-1
clone_size: once
d_call: NA
j_call: TRBJ2-5
cdr3_length: 14
cdr3_nt: TGCGCCAGCAGCTTGACAGGGTCGTGGGAGACCCAGTACTTC
cdr3_aa: CASSLTGSWETQYF

v_call: TRBV4-3
clone_size: NA
d_call: NA
j_call: TRBJ1-2
cdr3_length: 14
cdr3_nt: TGCGCCAGCAGCCAAGAAATGGGGGCATATGGCTACACCTTC
cdr3_aa: CASSQEMGAYGYTF

v_call: TRBV6-5
clone_size: NA
d_call: NA
j_call: TRBJ1-3
cdr3_length: 14
cdr3_nt: TGTGCCAGCAGTCCGACAGTATCTGGAAACACCATATATTTT
cdr3_aa: CASSPTVSGNTIYF

v_call: TRBV11-2
clone_size: NA
d_call: TRBD1
j_call: TRBJ2-5
cdr3_length: 13
cdr3_nt: TGTGCCAGCAGCCCGGACAGGATGGAGACCCAGTACTTC
cdr3_aa: CASSPDRMETQYF

v_call: TRBV7-9
clone_size: NA
d_call: NA
j_call: TRBJ1-2
cdr3_length: 15
cdr3_nt: TGTGCCAGCAGCTTAGGGACTGGGATCGACTATGGCTACACCTTC
cdr3_aa: CASSLGTGIDYGYTF

v_call: TRBV5-5
clone_size: NA
d_call: NA
j_call: TRBJ2-7
cdr3_length: 15
cdr3_nt: TGTGCCAGCAGCTTGGCTTCTAACTCTCTCTACGAGCAGTACTTC
cdr3_aa: CASSLASNSLYEQYF

v_call: TRBV4-1
clone_size: NA
d_call: NA
j_call: TRBJ1-6
cdr3_length: 14
cdr3_nt: TGCGCCAGCAGCTTACGGACGGGAGATTCACCCCTCCACTTT
cdr3_aa: CASSLRTGDSPLHF